This TCR beta chain appears in the sequencing data of a study of blood T cell repertoires in COVID-19. Sequenced by immunoSEQ multiplex PCR; TCRdb stores in-frame clones only, minus some. The data show 130,000 to 150,000 clones, roughly 80% seen once. Trimming stripped 0 bases from V and 3 bases from J, with 15 bases between. The germline gives CDR1 MNHEY, CDR2 SVGEGT. The CDR3 spans 17 residues. Material for sequencing was peripheral blood. The chain joins TRBV6-2 or TRBV6-3 to TRBJ1-5; tentatively, D is TRBD1 (6 bases). The clonotype originates from a woman aged 40 to 49 with active or convalescent COVID-19. DNA of the CDR3: TGTGCCAGCAGTTACTCGATGGGCAGGGGCTCCAATCAGCCCCAGCATTTT. Protein product: CASSYSMGRGSNQPQHF.